This record concerns one T cell receptor (beta chain) sequence. The DNA is left out, because the CDR3 cannot be placed on it with certainty; the CDR3 is given as TCRdb lists it. The entry originates in a study of PD-1 blockade in mismatch repair-deficient tumors. Here immunoSEQ multiplex PCR was the method, and the copy in TCRdb shows in-frame clones only, minus some. The data contain some 70,000 clones, almost 80% of them singletons. The receptor was derived from an adult with mismatch repair-deficient cancer. This material consisted of peripheral blood, taken 2 weeks after starting pembrolizumab.

The chain's CDR3 is CASSSSGLNYNEQFF. This chain connects TRBV25-1 to TRBJ2-1; TRBD2 is taken as the D call from the table, unchecked against the DNA. The germline CDR1 and CDR2 sequences are MGHDK and SYGVNS. The CDR3 extends over 15 residues, inclusive of both ends.